Sequencing of this T cell receptor (beta chain) was carried out in a study of blood T cell repertoires in COVID-19. Germline V gene sequence: CDR1 SGHNT, CDR2 YYREEE (reference sequence). Trimming took off 4 bases at V and 1 base at J, with 12 bases between the two ends. CDR3 length: 15 residues. This clone was detected a few times. Data came from immunoSEQ multiplex PCR; TCRdb stores just in-frame clones and leaves some out. The repertoire consists of some 88,000 clones, with around 88% occurring once and the leading ten covering less than 9%. The J gene is TRBJ1-5, the V gene TRBV5-4; the D gene is possibly TRBD1 (5 bases). The sample taken for sequencing was peripheral blood. The sequence came from a man in his fifties or sixties with acute or convalescent COVID-19. CDR3 bases: TGTGCCAGCAGCGGACCCCCAGGGAGCAATCAGCCCCAGCATTTT. Its translation is CASSGPPGSNQPQHF.